The subject of this entry is one T cell receptor beta chain. This sample is part of a study of blood T cell repertoires in COVID-19. In the study overall: The United States, Italy and Spain supplied acute and convalescent COVID-19 samples. In each case, the material was cDNA or gDNA derived from T cells, B-cell-depleted T cells, or PBMCs.

CDR3 size: 15 residues. CDR1 LNHDA and CDR2 SQIVND come from the germline V gene (reference sequence). The junction had 6 bases not matched to a gene; V was cut back by 3 bases and J by 4 bases. Original processing notes: It was from reference gene primer amplification that nucleated cell counts were estimated. Produced via immunoSEQ multiplex PCR; TCRdb's table is partial and in-frame only. D and trimming were read from the DNA, whereas the V and J calls and clone size are those reported in that table. The sample contains tens of thousands of clones, 81% of which appear only once. The chain has TRBV19 and TRBJ1-2, with 9 bases identical to TRBD1. The receptor's source is a woman at least 80 years old with active or convalescent COVID-19. The source material was peripheral blood. Here the CDR3 DNA reads TGTGCCAGTAGTATCGGGACAGGGCGGGGCTATGGCTACACCTTC. It specifies CASSIGTGRGYGYTF.